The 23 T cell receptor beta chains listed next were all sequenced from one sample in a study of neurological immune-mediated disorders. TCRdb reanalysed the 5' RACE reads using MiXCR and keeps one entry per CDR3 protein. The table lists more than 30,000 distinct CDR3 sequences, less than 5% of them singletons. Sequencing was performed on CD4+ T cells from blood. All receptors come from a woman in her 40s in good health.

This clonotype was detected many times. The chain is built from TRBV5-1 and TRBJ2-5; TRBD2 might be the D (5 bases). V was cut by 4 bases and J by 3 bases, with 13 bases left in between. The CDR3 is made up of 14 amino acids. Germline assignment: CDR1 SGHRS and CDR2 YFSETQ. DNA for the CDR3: TGCGCCAGCAGCCCTCTGGGAGCAGAAGAGACCCAGTACTTC. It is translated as CASSPLGAEETQYF.

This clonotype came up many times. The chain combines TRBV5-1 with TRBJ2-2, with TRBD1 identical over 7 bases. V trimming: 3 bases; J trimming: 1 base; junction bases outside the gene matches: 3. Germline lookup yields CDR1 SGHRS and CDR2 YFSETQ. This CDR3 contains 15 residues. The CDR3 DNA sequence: TGCGCCAGCAGCTCGAACAGGGGGAACACCGGGGAGCTGTTTTTT. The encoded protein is CASSSNRGNTGELFF.

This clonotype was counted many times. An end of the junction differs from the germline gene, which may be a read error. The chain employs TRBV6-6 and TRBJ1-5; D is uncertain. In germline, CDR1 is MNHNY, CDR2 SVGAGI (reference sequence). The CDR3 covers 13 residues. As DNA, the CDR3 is TGTGCCAGCAATGAGGGATCCTATCAACCCCAGCATTTT. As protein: CASNEGSYQPQHF.

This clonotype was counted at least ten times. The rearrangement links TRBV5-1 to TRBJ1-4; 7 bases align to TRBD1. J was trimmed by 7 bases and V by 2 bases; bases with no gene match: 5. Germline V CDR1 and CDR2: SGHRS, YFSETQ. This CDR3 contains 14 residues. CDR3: CASSLLGGGEKLFF. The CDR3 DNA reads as TGCGCCAGCAGCTTACTAGGGGGCGGTGAAAAACTGTTTTTT.

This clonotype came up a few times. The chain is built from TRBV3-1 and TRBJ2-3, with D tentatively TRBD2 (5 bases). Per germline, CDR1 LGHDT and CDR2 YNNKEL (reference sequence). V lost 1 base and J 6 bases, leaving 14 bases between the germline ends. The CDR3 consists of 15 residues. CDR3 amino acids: CASSQGRGGSDTQYF. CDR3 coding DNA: TGTGCCAGCAGCCAAGGCCGGGGTGGGTCGGATACGCAGTATTTT.

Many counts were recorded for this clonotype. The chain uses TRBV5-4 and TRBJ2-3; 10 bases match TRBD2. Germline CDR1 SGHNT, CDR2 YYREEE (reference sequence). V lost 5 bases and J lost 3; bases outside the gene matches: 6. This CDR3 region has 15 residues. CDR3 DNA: TGTGCCAGCAGACAAGCGGGAGGGCGTACAGATACGCAGTATTTT. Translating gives CASRQAGGRTDTQYF.

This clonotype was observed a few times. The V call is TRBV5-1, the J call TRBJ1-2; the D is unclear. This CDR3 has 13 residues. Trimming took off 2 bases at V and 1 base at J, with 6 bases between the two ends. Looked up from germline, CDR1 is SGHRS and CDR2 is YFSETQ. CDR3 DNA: TGCGCCAGCAGCTTTGAACTTAACTATGGCTACACCTTC. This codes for CASSFELNYGYTF.

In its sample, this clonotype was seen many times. This CDR3 is CASTGGAGELFF. The CDR3, as DNA: TGTGCCAGCACCGGGGGGGCCGGGGAGCTGTTTTTT. The rearrangement joins TRBV3-1 to TRBJ2-2; TRBD2 agrees at 8 bases. The trim removed 7 bases at V and 6 bases at J, leaving 1 base unmatched. Per the germline V gene, CDR1 is LGHDT and CDR2 is YNNKEL (reference sequence). This CDR3 comprises 12 residues.

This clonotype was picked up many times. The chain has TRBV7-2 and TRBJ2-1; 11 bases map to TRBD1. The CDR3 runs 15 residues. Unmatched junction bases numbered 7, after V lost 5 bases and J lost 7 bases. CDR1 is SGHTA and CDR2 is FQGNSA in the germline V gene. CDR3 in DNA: TGTGCCAGCAGCCTCGGACAGGGGGCGCCTAATGAGCAGTTCTTC. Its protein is CASSLGQGAPNEQFF.

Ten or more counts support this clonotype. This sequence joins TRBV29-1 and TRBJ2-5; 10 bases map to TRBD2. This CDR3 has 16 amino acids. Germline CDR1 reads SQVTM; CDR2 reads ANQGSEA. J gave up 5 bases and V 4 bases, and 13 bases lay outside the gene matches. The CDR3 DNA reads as TGCAGCGTTGGGCCGCCTAGCGGGAGAGATTGGGAGACCCAGTACTTC. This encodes CSVGPPSGRDWETQYF.

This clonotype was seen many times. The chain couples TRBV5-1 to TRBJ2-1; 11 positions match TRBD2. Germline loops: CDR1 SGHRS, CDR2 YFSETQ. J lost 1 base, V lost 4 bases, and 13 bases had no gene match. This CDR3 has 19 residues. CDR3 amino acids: CASSPGRASGRSSYNEQFF. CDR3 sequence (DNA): TGCGCCAGCAGCCCCGGGAGGGCTAGCGGGAGGTCTTCCTACAATGAGCAGTTCTTC.

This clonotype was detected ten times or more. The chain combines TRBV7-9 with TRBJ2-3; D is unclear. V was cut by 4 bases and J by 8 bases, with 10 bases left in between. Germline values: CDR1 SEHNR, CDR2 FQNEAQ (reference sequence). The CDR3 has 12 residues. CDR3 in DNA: TGTGCCAGCAGCTCTTCCCCCCTTACGCAGTATTTT. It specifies CASSSSPLTQYF.

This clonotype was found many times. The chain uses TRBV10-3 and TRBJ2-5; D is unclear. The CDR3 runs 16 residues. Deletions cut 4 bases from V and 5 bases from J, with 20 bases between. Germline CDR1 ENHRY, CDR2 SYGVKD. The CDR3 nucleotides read TGTGCCATCAGTGCGTCGGGCAGAACCCCTCGGGAGACCCAGTACTTC. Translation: CAISASGRTPRETQYF.

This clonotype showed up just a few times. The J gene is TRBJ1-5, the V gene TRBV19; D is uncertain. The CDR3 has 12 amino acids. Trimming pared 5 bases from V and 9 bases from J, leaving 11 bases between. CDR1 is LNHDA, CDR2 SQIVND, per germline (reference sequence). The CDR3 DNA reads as TGTGCCAGTAGTGTACGCCTGGGGCCCCAGCATTTT. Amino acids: CASSVRLGPQHF.

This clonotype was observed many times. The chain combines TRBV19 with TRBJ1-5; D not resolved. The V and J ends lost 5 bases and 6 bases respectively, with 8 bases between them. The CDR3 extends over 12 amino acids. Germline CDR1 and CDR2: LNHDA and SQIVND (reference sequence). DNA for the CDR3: TGTGCCAGTAGTGACCAACTTCAGCCCCAGCATTTT. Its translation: CASSDQLQPQHF.

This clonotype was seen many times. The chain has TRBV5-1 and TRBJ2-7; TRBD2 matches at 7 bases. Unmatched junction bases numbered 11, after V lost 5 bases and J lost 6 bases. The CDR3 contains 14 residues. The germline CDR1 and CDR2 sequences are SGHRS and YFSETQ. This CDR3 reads CASSYGTKKSEQYF. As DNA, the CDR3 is TGCGCCAGCAGTTACGGGACTAAAAAGTCCGAGCAGTACTTC.

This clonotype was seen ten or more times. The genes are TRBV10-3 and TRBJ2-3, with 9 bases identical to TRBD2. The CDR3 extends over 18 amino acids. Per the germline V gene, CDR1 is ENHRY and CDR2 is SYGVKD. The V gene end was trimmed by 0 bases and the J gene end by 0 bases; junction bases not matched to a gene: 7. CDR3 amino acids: CAISESLAGYRSTDTQYF. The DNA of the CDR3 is TGTGCCATCAGTGAGTCTCTAGCGGGGTATCGGAGCACAGATACGCAGTATTTT.

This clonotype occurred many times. The chain's CDR3 is CASKPEGPTREKLFF. For the CDR3, the DNA is TGCGCCAGCAAGCCGGAGGGCCCCACGAGAGAAAAACTGTTTTTT. This chain links TRBV5-1 with TRBJ1-4; D call uncertain. CDR3 length: 15 amino acids. The germline V gene has CDR1 SGHRS and CDR2 YFSETQ. Trimming removed 6 bases at V and 8 bases at J, with 20 bases between.

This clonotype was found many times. The CDR3 loop reads CASSFGDRGYEQYF. CDR3 bases: TGTGCCAGCAGCTTCGGCGACAGGGGGTACGAGCAGTACTTC. This chain joins TRBV7-2 and TRBJ2-7; 9 nucleotides match TRBD1. CDR3 size: 14 residues. Germline V gene lookup returns CDR1 SGHTA and CDR2 FQGNSA. The V gene end was trimmed by 3 bases and the J gene end by 4 bases; junction bases not matched to a gene: 4.

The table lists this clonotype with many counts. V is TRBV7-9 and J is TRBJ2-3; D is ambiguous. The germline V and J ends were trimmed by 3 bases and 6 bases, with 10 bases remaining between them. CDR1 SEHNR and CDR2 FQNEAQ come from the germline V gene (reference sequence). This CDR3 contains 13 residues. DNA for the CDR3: TGTGCCAGCAGCTTCGGTCGGGTGGATACGCAGTATTTT. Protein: CASSFGRVDTQYF.

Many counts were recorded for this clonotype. This CDR3 is CASSRRQENTGELFF. The CDR3 coding sequence is TGTGCCAGCAGCCGCCGACAGGAGAACACCGGGGAGCTGTTTTTT. V is TRBV3-1 and J is TRBJ2-2, with TRBD1 as a possible D gene (6 bases). The CDR3 covers 15 residues. Germline loops: CDR1 LGHDT, CDR2 YNNKEL (reference sequence). The germline V and J ends were trimmed by 4 bases and 1 base, with 10 bases remaining between them.

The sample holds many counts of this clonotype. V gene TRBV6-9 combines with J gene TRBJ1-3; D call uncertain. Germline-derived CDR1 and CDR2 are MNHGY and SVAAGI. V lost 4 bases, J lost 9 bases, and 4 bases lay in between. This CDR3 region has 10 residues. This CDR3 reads CASSLVTIYF. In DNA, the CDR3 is TGTGCCAGCAGTTTAGTCACCATATATTTT.

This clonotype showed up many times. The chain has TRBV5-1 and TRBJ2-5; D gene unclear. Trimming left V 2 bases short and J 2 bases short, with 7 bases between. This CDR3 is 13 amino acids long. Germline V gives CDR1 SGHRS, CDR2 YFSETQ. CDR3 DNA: TGCGCCAGCAGCTTTGACCCACAAGAGACCCAGTACTTC. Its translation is CASSFDPQETQYF.